This TCR beta chain was sequenced in a study of shared clonotypes between healthy human individuals. This clone came up a few times. Its antigen is unidentified. For every subset, genomic DNA was evenly distributed across several immunoSEQ plates. Profiling relied on immunoSEQ multiplex PCR, and the TCRdb table lists in-frame clones only, not all of them. The sample lists 300,000 to 350,000 clones, over 70% occurring once. Study results and limitations: Naive CD4 clonotype sharing across a few donors was approximately 5%.

The V gene's germline CDR1 is MNHNS and CDR2 SASEGT. CDR3 size: 15 residues. V shed 2 bases and J shed 2 bases, with 13 bases lying between them. This chain joins TRBV6-1 and TRBJ2-7; D is unresolved. The clonotype was recovered from a young man in good health. The sample was memory CD4+ T cells sorted from blood. Subset noted: CD45RA-negative fraction. In nucleotides, the CDR3 is TGTGCCAGCAGTGAATACGGAACGGCCACCTACGAGCAGTACTTC. Translated, it gives CASSEYGTATYEQYF.